This T cell receptor beta chain was sequenced in a study of blood T cell repertoires in COVID-19. For the study at large: The United States, Italy and Spain provided the acute and convalescent COVID-19 samples. Nucleic acid was either cDNA or gDNA, and it came from T cells, B-cell-depleted T cells, or PBMCs.

The CDR3 runs 15 residues. V was trimmed by 2 bases and J by 5 bases, leaving 16 bases between them. Germline V gene sequence: CDR1 SGHRS, CDR2 YFSETQ. As handled by the study authors: Counts of nucleated cells, estimated from reference gene primer amplification, were obtained. Assay: immunoSEQ multiplex PCR; the TCRdb copy retains only in-frame clones and omits some. That table supplies the V and J calls and clone size; D and trimming were determined from the DNA. The sample records tens of thousands of clones, about 90% being singletons. The gene calls are TRBV5-1 and TRBJ1-2; D is undetermined. Sequencing input: peripheral blood. The sequence derives from a man between 65 and 85 years old with active COVID-19. The CDR3 nucleotides read TGCGCCAGCAGCTTAGACCCGACACCTGGGTATGGCTACACCTTC. This encodes CASSLDPTPGYGYTF.